A single sample gave rise to the 26 T cell receptor beta chains below, sequenced in a study of molecular identifiers for immune sequencing clone quantification. Using its own MiXCR run on the PCR reads, TCRdb lists one record per CDR3 protein. Of approximately 90,000 distinct CDR3 sequences in the sample, approximately 24% were seen once. Source material: naive CD8+ T cells from blood, with Jurkat cell RNA spiked in. The subset here: FACS-sorted CD8+CD4-CCR7+CD45RA+ naive T cells. These receptors were obtained from a human donor in good health. Some libraries in this study had Jurkat cell RNA spiked in.

This clonotype was counted between two and nine times. The chain carries TRBV18 and TRBJ1-1; D remains unclear. This CDR3 comprises 13 residues. V lost 0 bases and J 5 bases, leaving 7 bases between the germline ends. Germline V gives CDR1 KGHSH, CDR2 LQKENI. The CDR3 reads CASSPPAGTEAFF. In DNA, the CDR3 is TGTGCCAGCTCACCACCGGCAGGTACTGAAGCTTTCTTT.

This clonotype has at least ten counts. The chain combines TRBV4-3 with TRBJ2-7; D is perhaps TRBD1 (6 bases). Trimming stripped 3 bases from V and 6 bases from J, with 18 bases between. Germline CDR1 LGHNA, CDR2 YSLEER. This CDR3 spans 15 amino acids. CDR3: CASSHLTGPVGEQYF. The CDR3, as DNA: TGCGCCAGCAGCCACCTGACAGGACCGGTTGGCGAGCAGTACTTC.

Regarding this clonotype: A read error may explain this, as a much larger clone is one base away. Because it lacks the conserved phenylalanine or tryptophan at the end, this CDR3 is likely a read error. The rearrangement uses TRBV4-1 and TRBJ2-5, with 12 bases lining up with TRBD2. This CDR3 region has 16 residues. Losses at the gene ends were 2 bases for V and 2 bases for J; bases not matched to a gene: 3. In germline, CDR1 is MGHRA, CDR2 YSYEKL. CDR3 in amino acids: CASSQLTSGGQETQYI. The CDR3 DNA reads as TGCGCCAGCAGCCAACTGACTAGCGGGGGACAAGAGACCCAGTACATC.

Remarks on this clonotype: A read error may be the cause here, since a much bigger clone is one base away. The V call is TRBV5-1, the J call TRBJ2-1; D might be TRBD2 (5 bases). Germline CDR1 and CDR2: SGHRS and YFSETQ. This CDR3 contains 18 residues. This chain's CDR3 is CASGLALVGRGPDNEQFF. CDR3 DNA sequence: TGCGCCAGCGGCTTGGCACTTGTTGGGCGAGGGCCCGACAATGAGCAGTTCTTC. The full variable domain, completed using reference TRBV5-1 and TRBJ2-1, is KAGVTQTPRYLIKTRGQQVTLSCSPISGHRSVSWYQQTPGQGLQFLFEYFSETQRNKGNFPGRFSGRQFSNSRSEMNVSTLELGDSALYLCASGLALVGRGPDNEQFFGPGTRLTVL.

In its sample, this clonotype was seen many times. V usage is TRBV19 and J usage is TRBJ1-6; 10 nucleotides align to TRBD1. From germline, CDR1 is LNHDA and CDR2 SQIVND (reference sequence). V dropped 7 bases and J dropped 7; count of bases not matched to a gene: 7. The CDR3 is 15 residues long. For the CDR3, the DNA is TGTGCCAGTATCATGGGGGACAGGGGAAATTCACCCCTCCACTTT. It codes for CASIMGDRGNSPLHF.

Ten or more counts support this clonotype. CDR3 region: CASSFSGGPVNEQFF. The CDR3 region has the DNA TGTGCCAGCAGTTTTAGCGGGGGGCCCGTCAATGAGCAGTTCTTC. This chain uses TRBV27 with TRBJ2-1, with 10 bases matching TRBD2. Unmatched junction bases numbered 5, after V lost 3 bases and J lost 6 bases. Germline loops: CDR1 MNHEY, CDR2 SMNVEV (reference sequence). This CDR3 comprises 15 residues.

This clonotype was observed a handful of times. This chain uses TRBV4-3 with TRBJ1-2; no reliable D call. Trimming stripped 4 bases from V and 0 bases from J, with 9 bases between. The CDR3 consists of 14 residues. Germline V gene data show CDR1 as LGHNA and CDR2 as YSLEER. The CDR3 sequence: CASSPGLANYGYTF. The DNA of the CDR3 is TGCGCCAGCAGCCCCGGTCTAGCTAACTATGGCTACACCTTC.

Of note for this clonotype: This may be a read error, as it is one base from a much larger clone. The genes are TRBV27 and TRBJ2-7; perhaps TRBD2 as D (5 bases). Germline CDR1 reads MNHEY; CDR2 reads SMNVEV (reference sequence). The CDR3 has 13 residues. The CDR3 sequence is CVISWRHGYEQYF. The CDR3 nucleotides read TGTGTCATCTCTTGGAGGCACGGGTACGAGCAGTACTTC.

This clonotype was seen repeatedly, ten times or more. The chain has TRBV3-1 and TRBJ1-1; D perhaps matches TRBD1 (5 bases). V was trimmed by 1 base and J by 2 bases, leaving 11 bases between them. The CDR3 has 15 residues. Germline V gene lookup returns CDR1 LGHDT and CDR2 YNNKEL (reference sequence). The CDR3 bases are TGTGCCAGCAGCCAAGTGTTAGGGGCCAACACTGAAGCTTTCTTT. Amino acid sequence: CASSQVLGANTEAFF.

This clonotype was seen many times. V usage is TRBV19 and J usage is TRBJ2-1; 8 bases map to TRBD2. The CDR3 length is 15 residues. Per the germline V gene, CDR1 is LNHDA and CDR2 is SQIVND (reference sequence). The junction had 4 bases not matched to a gene; V was cut back by 6 bases and J by 0 bases. The DNA of the CDR3 is TGTGCCAGTAGAACTAGCGGTAGCTCCTACAATGAGCAGTTCTTC. Translating it yields CASRTSGSSYNEQFF.

The sample holds many counts of this clonotype. The J gene is TRBJ2-3, the V gene TRBV6-1, with 11 bases identical to TRBD1. Unmatched junction bases numbered 4, after V lost 8 bases and J lost 3 bases. CDR3 size: 14 residues. CDR1 and CDR2 from the germline V gene are MNHNS and SASEGT. CDR3 DNA sequence: TGTGCCAGCTCCGGGACAGGGGGTACAGATACGCAGTATTTT. Protein product: CASSGTGGTDTQYF.

In its sample, this clonotype was seen many times. The rearrangement uses TRBV29-1 and TRBJ2-1; TRBD1 aligns across 11 bases. Germline assignment: CDR1 SQVTM and CDR2 ANQGSEA. With V trimmed by 6 bases and J by 8 bases, 3 bases remained unmatched. The CDR3 totals 12 residues. The CDR3 nucleotides are TGCAGCGTCGGGACAGGGGGTGATGAGCAGTTCTTC. Residues: CSVGTGGDEQFF.

This clonotype occurred a few times. CDR3 residues: CASSLDSGELFF. As DNA, the CDR3 is TGTGCCAGCAGCCTCGACTCCGGGGAGCTGTTTTTT. The chain employs TRBV6-2 or TRBV6-3 and TRBJ2-2; no clear D. Trimming took off 6 bases at V and 6 bases at J, with 8 bases between the two ends. The CDR3 length is 12 residues. Germline CDR1 and CDR2: MNHEY and SVGEGT.

The CDR3 nucleotides read TGTGCCAGCAGCTTAGTTCTAGGATCGAATTCACCCCTCCACTTT. Translation gives CASSLVLGSNSPLHF. The genes are TRBV7-9 and TRBJ1-6; D ambiguous. Deletions cut 1 base from V and 7 bases from J, with 11 bases between. CDR3 length equals 15 residues. In germline, CDR1 is SEHNR, CDR2 FQNEAQ (reference sequence).

This clonotype was counted many times. The V and J genes are TRBV6-5 and TRBJ2-3, with D uncertain. The CDR3 contains 14 residues. Germline V gene data show CDR1 as MNHEY and CDR2 as SVGAGI. Trimming shortened V by 5 bases and J by 2 bases, and 11 bases separated the two germline ends. In DNA form, the CDR3 reads TGTGCCAGCAGTCCCGTTACCCACACAGATACGCAGTATTTT. Amino acids: CASSPVTHTDTQYF.

Points on this clonotype: A much bigger clone sits one base away, suggesting this may be a read error. V and J are TRBV7-8 and TRBJ1-4; 8 positions agree with TRBD1. Germline V CDR1 and CDR2: SGHVS, FQNEAQ. This CDR3 contains 13 residues. The CDR3: CASKTGVHEELFF. The CDR3 nucleotides are TGTGCCAGCAAGACAGGGGTACATGAAGAACTGTTTTTT.

This clonotype was detected ten times or more. The rearrangement uses TRBV7-9 and TRBJ2-3, with 10 bases that match TRBD2. The CDR3 extends over 15 amino acids. In germline, CDR1 is SEHNR, CDR2 FQNEAQ (reference sequence). V trimming: 9 bases; J trimming: 2 bases; junction bases outside the gene matches: 8. The CDR3 DNA sequence: TGTGCCAGGACCGAACTAGCGGGGAACACAGATACGCAGTATTTT. Encoded protein: CARTELAGNTDTQYF.

This clonotype was counted only a few times. This chain joins TRBV18 and TRBJ2-7; the D is unclear. Germline loops: CDR1 KGHSH, CDR2 LQKENI. The CDR3 sequence is 14 residues long. V shed 3 bases and J shed 2 bases, with 11 bases lying between them. This CDR3 reads CASSPLTRTYEQYF. The CDR3 bases are TGTGCCAGCTCACCTCTGACACGTACCTACGAGCAGTACTTC.

In its sample, this clonotype was seen many times. This sequence joins TRBV12-3 or TRBV12-4 and TRBJ2-3; D might be TRBD2 (6 bases). V lost 6 bases, J lost 3 bases, and 22 bases lay in between. The CDR3 runs to 17 residues. CDR3 in amino acids: CASRGGWGVRATDTQYF. The CDR3 region has the DNA TGTGCCAGCAGGGGGGGATGGGGGGTCCGCGCGACAGATACGCAGTATTTT.

In regard to this clonotype: Without the conserved terminal phenylalanine or tryptophan, this CDR3 likely stems from a read error. The chain carries TRBV5-4 and TRBJ1-5; 9 bases line up with TRBD1. The CDR3 runs 15 residues. CDR1 is SGHNT and CDR2 is YYREEE in the germline V gene (reference sequence). The CDR3 spells CASSFTGQGYQPQHC. For the CDR3, the DNA is TGTGCCAGCAGCTTTACCGGACAGGGGTATCAACCCCAGCATTGT.

This clonotype was observed many times. This chain joins TRBV7-8 and TRBJ2-3; the D gene is possibly TRBD2 (6 bases). Trimming cost V 5 bases and J 1 base, with 13 bases left between them. The length of the CDR3 is 15 residues. Germline CDR1 SGHVS, CDR2 FQNEAQ. Here the CDR3 DNA reads TGTGCCAGCAGCCCGATGTGGGGGGGCACAGATACGCAGTATTTT. Protein product: CASSPMWGGTDTQYF.

This clonotype was seen a few times. The chain employs TRBV9 and TRBJ2-6; tentatively, D is TRBD1 (6 bases). CDR1 is SGDLS and CDR2 is YYNGEE in the germline V gene. V lost 3 bases and J 1 base, leaving 8 bases between the germline ends. The CDR3 runs to 15 residues. In DNA form, the CDR3 reads TGTGCCAGCAGCGGACAGGCTTCTGGGGCCAACGTCCTGACTTTC. It translates to CASSGQASGANVLTF.

The chain recombines TRBV7-9 with TRBJ2-7; D is perhaps TRBD2 (6 bases). The CDR3 consists of 14 residues. The V gene lost 4 bases and the J gene lost 4 bases, with 14 bases spanning the gap. Germline CDR1 SEHNR, CDR2 FQNEAQ (reference sequence). CDR3 sequence reads: CASSWGEMGYEQYF. In nucleotides, the CDR3 is TGTGCCAGCAGCTGGGGGGAAATGGGTTACGAGCAGTACTTC. Complete variable domain (other parts from reference TRBV7-9 and TRBJ2-7): DTGVSQNPRHKITKRGQNVTFRCDPISEHNRLYWYRQTLGQGPEFLTYFQNEAQLEKSRLLSDRFSAERPKGSFSTLEIQRTEQGDSAMYLCASSWGEMGYEQYFGPGTRLTVT.

In its sample, this clonotype was seen many times. This chain links TRBV4-3 with TRBJ2-1; D is possibly TRBD1 (6 bases). The CDR3 has 16 amino acids. Germline CDR1 is LGHNA and CDR2 is YSLEER. Trimming took off 0 bases at V and 5 bases at J, with 14 bases between the two ends. The CDR3 bases are TGCGCCAGCAGCCAAGAAAACAGGGTATCTCACAATGAGCAGTTCTTC. This gives the protein CASSQENRVSHNEQFF.

This clonotype came up a few times. The CDR3 region has the DNA TGTGCAAGTCGCTTCACCAAAGAGGTCGGGCGGACCAATAAAGGGGAGACCCAGTACTTC. Translated, it gives CASRFTKEVGRTNKGETQYF. This chain links TRBV12-2 with TRBJ2-5; the listed D gene, TRBD1, was not tested against the DNA. TRBV12-2 is shown as a pseudogene. The CDR3 is made up of 20 amino acids.

This clonotype showed up many times. The chain has TRBV10-3 and TRBJ2-7; 7 bases line up with TRBD1. The CDR3 extends over 13 amino acids. CDR1 and CDR2 (germline): ENHRY, SYGVKD. The junction had 2 bases not matched to a gene; V was cut back by 0 bases and J by 6 bases. CDR3 in DNA: TGTGCCATCAGTGAGTCGACAGGGTCCGAGCAGTACTTC. Amino acid sequence: CAISESTGSEQYF.